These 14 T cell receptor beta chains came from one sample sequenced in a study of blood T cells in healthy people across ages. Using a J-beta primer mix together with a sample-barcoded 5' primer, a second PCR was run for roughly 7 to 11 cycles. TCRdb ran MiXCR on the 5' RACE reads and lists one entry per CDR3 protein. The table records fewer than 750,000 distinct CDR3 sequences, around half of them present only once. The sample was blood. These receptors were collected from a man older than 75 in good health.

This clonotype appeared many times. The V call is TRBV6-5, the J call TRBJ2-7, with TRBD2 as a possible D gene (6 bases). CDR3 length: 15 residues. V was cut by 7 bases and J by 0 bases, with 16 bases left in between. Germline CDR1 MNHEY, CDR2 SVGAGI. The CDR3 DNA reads TGTGCCAGCACCGACCCCCGGGGGACCTCCTACGAGCAGTACTTC. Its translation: CASTDPRGTSYEQYF.

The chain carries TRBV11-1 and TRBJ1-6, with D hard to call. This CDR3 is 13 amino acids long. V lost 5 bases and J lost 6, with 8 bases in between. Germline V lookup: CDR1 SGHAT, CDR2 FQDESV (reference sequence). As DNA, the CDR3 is TGTGCCAGCAGCGTGGACGGTAATTCACCCCTCCACTTT. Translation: CASSVDGNSPLHF.

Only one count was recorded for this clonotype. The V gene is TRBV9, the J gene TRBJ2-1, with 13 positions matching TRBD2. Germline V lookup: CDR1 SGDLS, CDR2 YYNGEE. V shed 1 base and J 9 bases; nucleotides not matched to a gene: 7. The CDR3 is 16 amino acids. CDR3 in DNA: TGTGCCAGCAGCGTATCCGGGACTAGCGGGATTGGTGAGCAGTTCTTC. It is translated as CASSVSGTSGIGEQFF.

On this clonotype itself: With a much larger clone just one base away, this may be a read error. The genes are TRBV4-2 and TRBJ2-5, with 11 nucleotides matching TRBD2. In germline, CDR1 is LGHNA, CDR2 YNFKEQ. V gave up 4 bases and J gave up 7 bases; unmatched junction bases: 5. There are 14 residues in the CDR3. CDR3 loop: CASSPGLAEGTQYF. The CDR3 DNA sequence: TGTGCCAGCAGCCCGGGACTAGCGGAAGGGACCCAGTACTTC.

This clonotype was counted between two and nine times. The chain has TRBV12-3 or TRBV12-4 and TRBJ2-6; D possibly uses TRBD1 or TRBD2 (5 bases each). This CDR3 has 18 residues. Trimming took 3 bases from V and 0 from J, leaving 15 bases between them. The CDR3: CASSFRGSSSSGANVLTF. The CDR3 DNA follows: TGTGCCAGCAGTTTTCGGGGCAGCTCCTCCTCTGGGGCCAACGTCCTGACTTTC.

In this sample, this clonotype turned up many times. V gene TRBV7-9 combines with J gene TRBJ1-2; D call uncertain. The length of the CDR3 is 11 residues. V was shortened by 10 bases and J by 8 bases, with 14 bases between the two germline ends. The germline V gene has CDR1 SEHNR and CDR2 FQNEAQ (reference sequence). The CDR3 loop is CAKERAWGYTF. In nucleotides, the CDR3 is TGTGCCAAAGAGAGGGCATGGGGCTACACCTTC.

CDR3 region: CSATTTQETQYF. The CDR3 nucleotides are TGCAGTGCCACGACAACCCAAGAGACCCAGTACTTC. The chain joins TRBV20-1 to TRBJ2-5; D remains ambiguous. Trimming removed 6 bases at V and 1 base at J, with 9 bases between. Germline loops: CDR1 DFQATT, CDR2 SNEGSKA (reference sequence). The CDR3 length is 12 residues.

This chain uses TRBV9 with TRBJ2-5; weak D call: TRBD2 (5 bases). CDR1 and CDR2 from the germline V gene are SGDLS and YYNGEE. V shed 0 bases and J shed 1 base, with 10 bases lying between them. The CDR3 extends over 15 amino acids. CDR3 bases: TGTGCCAGCAGCGTAGTAGGAGCGGTCCAAGAGACCCAGTACTTC. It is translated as CASSVVGAVQETQYF.

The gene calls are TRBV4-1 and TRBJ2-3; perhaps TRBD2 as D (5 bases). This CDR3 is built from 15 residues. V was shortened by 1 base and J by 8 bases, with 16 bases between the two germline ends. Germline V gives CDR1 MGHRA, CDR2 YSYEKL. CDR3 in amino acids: CASSQGFEGATTQYF. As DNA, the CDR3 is TGCGCCAGCAGCCAAGGTTTCGAGGGTGCCACTACGCAGTATTTT.

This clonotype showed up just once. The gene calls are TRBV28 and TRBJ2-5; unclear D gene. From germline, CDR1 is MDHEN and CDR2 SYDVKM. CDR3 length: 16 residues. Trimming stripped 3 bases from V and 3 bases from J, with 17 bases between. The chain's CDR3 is CASSLRLSIAEETQYF. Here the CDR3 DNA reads TGTGCCAGCAGTTTGCGGCTATCCATTGCTGAAGAGACCCAGTACTTC. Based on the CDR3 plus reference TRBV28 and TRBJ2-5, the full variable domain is DVKVTQSSRYLVKRTGEKVFLECVQDMDHENMFWYRQDPGLGLRLIYFSYDVKMKEKGDIPEGYSVSREKKERFSLILESASTNQTSMYLCASSLRLSIAEETQYFGPGTRLLVL.

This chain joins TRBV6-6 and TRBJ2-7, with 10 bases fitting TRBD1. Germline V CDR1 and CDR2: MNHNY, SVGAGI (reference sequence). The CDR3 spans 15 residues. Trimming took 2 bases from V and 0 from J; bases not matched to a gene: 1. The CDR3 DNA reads TGTGCCAGCAGTTACGGGACAGGGGACTCCTACGAGCAGTACTTC. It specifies CASSYGTGDSYEQYF.

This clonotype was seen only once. CDR3 in DNA: TGTGCCAGCAGCGTTACCGGGACAGGGGATCAGCCCCAGCATTTT. It codes for CASSVTGTGDQPQHF. The chain is built from TRBV9 and TRBJ1-5; 10 bases map to TRBD1. CDR3 length equals 15 residues. V shed 2 bases and J 5 bases; nucleotides not matched to a gene: 4. The germline CDR1 and CDR2 sequences are SGDLS and YYNGEE.

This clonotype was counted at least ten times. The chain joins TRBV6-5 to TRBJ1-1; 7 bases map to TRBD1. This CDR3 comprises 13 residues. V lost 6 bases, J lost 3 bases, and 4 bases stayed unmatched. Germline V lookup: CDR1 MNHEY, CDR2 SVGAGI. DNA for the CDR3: TGTGCCAGCAGCCGTGGGACAGACACTGAAGCTTTCTTT. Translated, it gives CASSRGTDTEAFF.

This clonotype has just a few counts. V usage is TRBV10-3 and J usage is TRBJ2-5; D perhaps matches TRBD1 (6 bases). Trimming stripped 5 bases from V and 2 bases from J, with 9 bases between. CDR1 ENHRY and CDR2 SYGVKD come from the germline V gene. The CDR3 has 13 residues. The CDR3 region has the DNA TGTGCCATCAGTCCGGGACAACAAGAGACCCAGTACTTC. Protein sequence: CAISPGQQETQYF.